The 7 T cell receptor beta chains given below trace back to one sample, sequenced in a study of response to subunit inactivated influenza vaccine. TCRdb re-derived calls from the RT-PCR reads in MiXCR, one entry per CDR3 protein. The data hold around 600,000 distinct CDR3 sequences, with about 10% observed a single time. These data were likewise used in another study, on T cells expressing NK-cell markers. That work contributes: TCR beta cDNA was made by 5'RACE template switching with UMIs.

Sequencing was performed on PBMCs from blood, taken on the day of vaccination. The receptors here all came from a man aged 50-60 years who received an inactivated influenza vaccine.

The chain uses TRBV15 and TRBJ2-4; D remains ambiguous. The CDR3 extends over 16 amino acids. Deletions cut 0 bases from V and 6 bases from J, with 15 bases between. The germline CDR1 and CDR2 sequences are LNHNV and YYDKDF (reference sequence). Written as DNA, the CDR3 is TGTGCCACCAGCAGAGATTATGGGGTCACGGGAAACATTCAGTACTTC. Translated: CATSRDYGVTGNIQYF.

V usage is TRBV4-1 and J usage is TRBJ2-6; D is undetermined. Germline V lookup: CDR1 MGHRA, CDR2 YSYEKL. The germline V and J ends were trimmed by 1 base and 0 bases, with 4 bases remaining between them. The CDR3 is 15 residues long. CDR3 sequence: CASSQGDSGANVLTF. The CDR3, as DNA: TGCGCCAGCAGCCAAGGGGACTCTGGGGCCAACGTCCTGACTTTC.

Ten or more counts support this clonotype. The chain couples TRBV20-1 to TRBJ2-1; D is unresolved. Germline V lookup: CDR1 DFQATT, CDR2 SNEGSKA (reference sequence). This CDR3 has 13 amino acids. Trimming removed 0 bases at V and 2 bases at J, with 5 bases between. The CDR3 is CSAREEAYNEQFF. In DNA, the CDR3 is TGCAGTGCTAGAGAAGAAGCCTACAATGAGCAGTTCTTC.

CDR3 residues: CSARGHPSGTDTQYF. The CDR3 bases are TGCAGTGCTAGGGGGCATCCAAGTGGCACAGATACGCAGTATTTT. V gene TRBV20-1 combines with J gene TRBJ2-3; perhaps TRBD1 as D (5 bases). The CDR3 is made up of 15 amino acids. The V end lost 3 bases, the J end lost 1 base, and 14 bases lay between the germline ends. The germline CDR1 and CDR2 sequences are DFQATT and SNEGSKA (reference sequence).

This clonotype appeared a few times. The J gene is TRBJ2-7, the V gene TRBV27, with TRBD1 as a possible D gene (6 bases). The CDR3 has 14 residues. Germline V CDR1 and CDR2: MNHEY, SMNVEV (reference sequence). The germline V and J ends were trimmed by 6 bases and 3 bases, with 15 bases remaining between them. The CDR3: CASRRGISDYEQYF. The CDR3 DNA reads TGTGCCAGCAGAAGGGGGATTTCCGACTACGAGCAGTACTTC.

Only a few counts were recorded for this clonotype. The V call is TRBV10-3, the J call TRBJ1-2, with D possibly TRBD1 on 5 matching bases. This CDR3 has 15 residues. Deletions cut 0 bases from V and 6 bases from J, with 14 bases between. Germline-derived CDR1 and CDR2 are ENHRY and SYGVKD. CDR3 bases: TGTGCCATCAGTGAGTCCTCCAGGGATGAGGATGGCTACACCTTC. Encoded protein: CAISESSRDEDGYTF.

This clonotype was recorded a few times. The V gene is TRBV7-2, the J gene TRBJ2-5; 9 bases agree with TRBD2. Germline values: CDR1 SGHTA, CDR2 FQGNSA. The CDR3 runs to 15 residues. V lost 2 bases and J lost 5; bases outside the gene matches: 6. The CDR3 loop reads CASSLMGLALETQYF. The CDR3 DNA sequence: TGTGCCAGCAGCTTAATGGGACTAGCTCTTGAGACCCAGTACTTC.